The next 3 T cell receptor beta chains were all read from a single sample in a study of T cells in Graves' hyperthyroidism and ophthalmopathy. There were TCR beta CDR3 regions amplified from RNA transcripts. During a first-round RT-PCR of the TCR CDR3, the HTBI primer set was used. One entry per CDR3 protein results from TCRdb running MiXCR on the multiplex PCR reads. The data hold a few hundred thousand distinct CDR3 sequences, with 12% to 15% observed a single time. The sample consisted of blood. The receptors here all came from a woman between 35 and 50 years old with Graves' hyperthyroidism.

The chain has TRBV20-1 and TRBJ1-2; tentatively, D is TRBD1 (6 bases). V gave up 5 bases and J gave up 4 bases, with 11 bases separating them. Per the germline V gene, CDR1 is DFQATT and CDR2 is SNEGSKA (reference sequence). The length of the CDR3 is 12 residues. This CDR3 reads CSAYLQGYGYTF. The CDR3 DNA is TGCAGTGCTTACTTACAGGGCTATGGCTACACCTTC.

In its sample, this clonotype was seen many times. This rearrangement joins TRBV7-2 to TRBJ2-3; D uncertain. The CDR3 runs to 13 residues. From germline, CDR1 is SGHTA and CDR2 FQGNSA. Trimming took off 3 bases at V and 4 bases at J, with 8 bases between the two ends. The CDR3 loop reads CASSFVEADTQYF. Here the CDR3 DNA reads TGTGCCAGCAGCTTTGTCGAGGCAGATACGCAGTATTTT.

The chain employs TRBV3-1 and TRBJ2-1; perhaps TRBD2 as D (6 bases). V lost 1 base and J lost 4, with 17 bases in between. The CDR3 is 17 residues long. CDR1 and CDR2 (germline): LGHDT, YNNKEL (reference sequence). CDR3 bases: TGTGCCAGCAGCCAAGGCCTTAGTGGAGGGCGGTACAATGAGCAGTTCTTC. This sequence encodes CASSQGLSGGRYNEQFF.